Shown below are 3 T cell receptor beta chains from a single sample sequenced in a study of blood T cells in healthy people across ages. Then a second PCR, running roughly 7 to 11 cycles, was carried out with a sample-barcoded 5' primer and a J-beta primer mix. MiXCR was run by TCRdb on the 5' RACE reads, yielding one entry per CDR3 protein. The sample holds hundreds of thousands of distinct CDR3 sequences, around half seen once. Sequencing was carried out using blood. These receptor sequences come from a woman aged 60 to 75 in good health.

The chain uses TRBV7-2 and TRBJ2-1; the D gene is possibly TRBD2 (5 bases). Germline lookup yields CDR1 SGHTA and CDR2 FQGNSA. This CDR3 spans 14 amino acids. V shed 1 base and J shed 10 bases, with 14 bases lying between them. CDR3 DNA: TGTGCCAGCAGCTTAGGGGGAGTTACGGGGGAGCAGTTCTTC. Its translation: CASSLGGVTGEQFF.

The V call is TRBV12-3 or TRBV12-4, the J call TRBJ2-5, with a possible D match to TRBD1 (5 bases). This CDR3 has 13 residues. V gave up 9 bases and J gave up 3 bases, with 14 bases separating them. The CDR3 reads CASRAQGKETQYF. As DNA, the CDR3 is TGTGCCAGTCGCGCCCAGGGAAAAGAGACCCAGTACTTC.

The rearrangement links TRBV7-2 to TRBJ2-2; D is possibly TRBD2 (6 bases). The CDR3 totals 16 residues. With 5 bases removed from V and 4 bases from J, the gap between germline ends came to 17 bases. Germline-derived CDR1 and CDR2 are SGHTA and FQGNSA. Here the CDR3 DNA reads TGTGCCAGCAGCCGTTTAGCGGCTTCGGGCACCGGGGAGCTGTTTTTT. Its protein is CASSRLAASGTGELFF. Using reference TRBV7-2 and TRBJ2-2 for the parts outside the CDR3, the full variable domain is GAGVSQSPSNKVTEKGKDVELRCDPISGHTALYWYRQSLGQGLEFLIYFQGNSAPDKSGLPSDRFSAERTGGSVSTLTIQRTQQEDSAVYLCASSRLAASGTGELFFGEGSRLTVL.